Shown below are 11 T cell receptor beta chains from a single sample sequenced in a study of shared clonotypes between healthy human individuals (dated by TCRdb to 2020 to 2021). Library construction relied on the immunoSEQ multiplex PCR assay. Not all clones reach the TCRdb copy of this immuneACCESS table, which keeps in-frame sequences only. Checked studies attribute under half of the gap to unresolved V genes and leave the rest unexplained. This sample lists about half a million clones; 75% to 80% were detected once. The ten largest clones add up to 12% of the sample. Source material: PBMCs. These TCRs come from a woman between 35 and 50 years old in good health. Some clones in this sample may be carry-over from other donors' samples.

The chain couples TRBV19 to TRBJ2-4; 11 bases are shared with TRBD2. This CDR3 is built from 17 residues. Losses at the gene ends were 3 bases for V and 1 base for J; bases not matched to a gene: 5. Germline V lookup: CDR1 LNHDA, CDR2 SQIVND (reference sequence). This CDR3 reads CASSIVAGGPAKNIQYF. Here the CDR3 DNA reads TGTGCCAGTAGTATTGTAGCGGGAGGGCCCGCCAAAAACATTCAGTACTTC.

The count of this clone is one. The chain uses TRBV6-1 and TRBJ1-2, with TRBD1 as a possible D gene (6 bases). The germline V gene has CDR1 MNHNS and CDR2 SASEGT. Trimming shortened V by 2 bases and J by 4 bases, and 14 bases separated the two germline ends. This CDR3 is 15 amino acids long. The CDR3 DNA follows: TGTGCCAGCAGTGAATGGGGGGCGGCTCCCTATGGCTACACCTTC. Its protein is CASSEWGAAPYGYTF.

The rearrangement joins TRBV29-1 to TRBJ2-1, with TRBD2 matching 16 bases. Germline CDR1 is SQVTM and CDR2 is ANQGSEA. The CDR3 is 15 amino acids. Trimming cost V 6 bases and J 10 bases; bases outside gene matches: 9. The CDR3 DNA reads as TGCAGCGTCGCCCGGGGACTAGCGGGAGGGCCCGAGCAGTTCTTC. Its protein product is CSVARGLAGGPEQFF.

The chain recombines TRBV6-5 with TRBJ1-2; 8 positions agree with TRBD1. CDR3 size: 12 residues. V gave up 5 bases and J gave up 6 bases; unmatched junction bases: 2. Germline V lookup: CDR1 MNHEY, CDR2 SVGAGI. The CDR3, as DNA: TGTGCCAGCAGTCAGGGGGCCCATGGCTACACCTTC. Protein sequence: CASSQGAHGYTF.

This chain connects TRBV6-5 to TRBJ2-5; TRBD2 matches 8 bases. Matching the DNA end better, TRBJ2-7 makes the J call doubtful. The CDR3 spans 15 residues. From germline, CDR1 is MNHEY and CDR2 SVGAGI. The CDR3, as DNA: TGTGCCAGCAGTTACGGGGGTAGCGGGAAGTACGAGCAGTACTTC. This translates into CASSYGGSGKYEQYF.

The V call is TRBV7-2, the J call TRBJ1-5; D is unclear. The CDR3 totals 12 residues. Germline CDR1 and CDR2: SGHTA and FQGNSA. The ends were cut back, 5 bases at V and 7 bases at J, with 9 bases in the middle. CDR3 coding DNA: TGTGCCAGCAGCCTTATGGACCAGCCCCAGCATTTT. Its protein product is CASSLMDQPQHF.

The sample holds one count of this clone. One base separates it from a far larger clone, so it is likely a read error. The chain recombines TRBV5-4 with TRBJ2-7, with 9 bases matching TRBD2. Trimming took 4 bases from V and 0 from J; bases not matched to a gene: 5. This CDR3 has 15 amino acids. Germline values: CDR1 SGHNT, CDR2 YYREEE (reference sequence). The CDR3 coding sequence is TGTGCCAGCAGCACCAGACTAGCGGACTCCTACGAGCAGTACTTC. Translating it yields CASSTRLADSYEQYF.

The chain links TRBV28 to TRBJ1-2; the match to TRBD1 covers 7 bases. The ends lost 7 bases at V and 2 bases at J; junction bases unmatched: 4. The CDR3 is 13 residues long. Germline-derived CDR1 and CDR2 are MDHEN and SYDVKM. CDR3 amino acids: CASTKQGNYGYTF. The DNA of the CDR3 is TGTGCCAGCACCAAACAGGGGAACTATGGCTACACCTTC.

This clone was observed a few times. The chain couples TRBV5-1 to TRBJ2-5, with D unclear. The germline CDR1 and CDR2 sequences are SGHRS and YFSETQ. Trimming left V 5 bases short and J 2 bases short, with 10 bases between. The length of the CDR3 is 13 residues. The CDR3 region has the DNA TGCGCCAGCAGTACAGACTGGCAAGAGACCCAGTACTTC. It encodes CASSTDWQETQYF.

The chain recombines TRBV15 with TRBJ2-1; 7 bases match TRBD2. The CDR3 runs 15 residues. Trimming at V came to 1 base and at J to 2 bases, leaving 2 bases not matched to a gene. Germline values: CDR1 LNHNV, CDR2 YYDKDF (reference sequence). The CDR3 DNA sequence: TGTGCCACCAGCAGAGCTAGCGGAACCTACAATGAGCAGTTCTTC. It translates to CATSRASGTYNEQFF. Complete variable domain (other parts from reference TRBV15 and TRBJ2-1): DAMVIQNPRYQVTQFGKPVTLSCSQTLNHNVMYWYQQKSSQAPKLLFHYYDKDFNNEADTPDNFQSRRPNTSFCFLDIRSPGLGDTAMYLCATSRASGTYNEQFFGPGTRLTVL.

This chain joins TRBV29-1 and TRBJ2-7; no reliable D call. The J call may be in error: the DNA end matches TRBJ2-1 better. The CDR3 has 13 amino acids. Germline V gene data show CDR1 as SQVTM and CDR2 as ANQGSEA. The CDR3 here is CSVPHPPVNEQFF. The CDR3 DNA is TGCAGCGTTCCCCACCCCCCGGTCAATGAGCAGTTCTTC.